This T cell receptor (beta chain) emerged from a study of shared clonotypes between healthy human individuals. Study results and caveats: Represented genetic and exposure-history diversity was restricted by having few donors. The sole specimen, blood, was sampled, and tissue repertoires likely differ. Sharing across four donors was highest in naive CD4 (around 5%) and lowest in memory CD8 (0.4%).

Replicate PCRs run on sorted subsets employed approximately 180 ng DNA, approximately 30,000 T cell genomes. Assay: immunoSEQ multiplex PCR; the TCRdb copy retains only in-frame clones and omits some. Here the sample spans over a million clones, around three quarters being singletons. V was shortened by 2 bases and J by 1 base, with 8 bases between the two germline ends. The CDR3 length is 14 residues. Germline assignment: CDR1 KGHSH and CDR2 LQKENI. As to this clone: Its matching antigen is unknown. This may stem from a read error, because a much larger clone lies one nucleotide away. Other nucleotide sequences in the sample specify the same CDR3.

This chain joins TRBV18 and TRBJ1-1; D perhaps matches TRBD1 (6 bases). This clonotype was sampled from a man aged 18 to 30 in good health. Some clones in this sample may be carry-over from other donors' samples. Sequencing was done on a sample of memory CD4+ T cells from PBMCs. The subset is: CD45RA-negative fraction. The CDR3, as DNA: TGTGCCAGCTCACCAGGACAGACGAACACTGAAGCTTTCTTT. This translates into CASSPGQTNTEAFF.